The T cell receptor beta chain described here comes from a study of blood T cell repertoires in COVID-19. Across the whole study: Both acute and convalescent COVID-19 samples were obtained from the United States, Italy and Spain. PBMCs, B-cell-depleted T cells, or T cells were the source of the cDNA or gDNA that made up the material.

The authors' processing: Reference gene primer amplification in the assay estimated nucleated cell counts. The protocol was immunoSEQ multiplex PCR, while the TCRdb copy is restricted to in-frame clones and leaves out a portion. V and J calls and clone size are copied from that table; D and trimming were computed from the DNA. The sample holds 40,000 to 50,000 clones; about 82% are singletons and the top ten take approximately 60%. The CDR3 runs to 18 residues. In germline, CDR1 is SEHNR, CDR2 FQNEAQ (reference sequence). After removal of 5 bases from V and 7 bases from J, the junction contained 20 bases not matched to a gene.

The source of this sequence is a man aged 65-85 years with acute or convalescent COVID-19. V gene TRBV7-9 combines with J gene TRBJ2-3, with 8 bases matching TRBD2. The sample taken for sequencing was peripheral blood. CDR3 sequence (DNA): TGTGCCAGCAGCCCGCGCGATAGCGGGGATAAGGGCAGTAATACGCAGTATTTT. As protein: CASSPRDSGDKGSNTQYF.